This passage covers 25 T cell receptor beta chains from one sample sequenced in a study of shared clonotypes between healthy human individuals. Assay: immunoSEQ multiplex PCR; the TCRdb copy retains only in-frame clones and omits some. The sample consists of fewer than 3 million clones, roughly 92% of them appearing once. The sequenced sample was naive CD4+ T cells from PBMCs. As for subset: CD45RA+ positively selected. The receptors originated from a man aged 18 to 29 in good health. Some clones in this sample may be carry-over from other donors' samples.

This clone was counted a single time. The chain uses TRBV15 and TRBJ1-3; TRBD1 might be the D (5 bases). Trimming left V 5 bases short and J 4 bases short, with 12 bases between. CDR3 length: 14 residues. Germline assignment: CDR1 LNHNV and CDR2 YYDKDF (reference sequence). The CDR3 sequence is CATSRGGEGNTIYF. The CDR3, as DNA: TGTGCCACCAGCCGCGGGGGAGAGGGAAACACCATATATTTT.

J is TRBJ1-1 and V is TRBV5-4; TRBD1 might be the D (5 bases). Germline CDR1 is SGHNT and CDR2 is YYREEE (reference sequence). The CDR3 contains 16 residues. Between the trimmed V and J ends, which lost 0 bases and 4 bases, there was a span of 16 bases. CDR3 in amino acids: CASSLGAGGGSTEAFF. DNA of the CDR3: TGTGCCAGCAGCTTGGGGGCCGGGGGTGGTAGCACTGAAGCTTTCTTT.

The chain is built from TRBV11-1 and TRBJ2-6, with D perhaps matching TRBD1 (6 bases). With 1 base removed from V and 0 bases from J, the gap between germline ends came to 10 bases. Germline V gives CDR1 SGHAT, CDR2 FQDESV (reference sequence). The CDR3 is made up of 17 amino acids. In DNA form, the CDR3 reads TGTGCCAGCAGCTTAGTGGGCAGGGGCTCTGGGGCCAACGTCCTGACTTTC. It translates to CASSLVGRGSGANVLTF.

The chain uses TRBV2 and TRBJ2-5, with a weak D call TRBD1 (6 bases). With 3 bases removed from V and 7 bases from J, the gap between germline ends came to 21 bases. Germline CDR1 and CDR2: SNHLY and FYNNEI. The CDR3 totals 16 residues. The CDR3 loop reads CASSDPLQRVRGTQYF. The CDR3 DNA is TGTGCCAGCAGTGACCCCCTACAGAGGGTCAGGGGGACCCAGTACTTC.

This chain links TRBV6-5 with TRBJ2-1, with D tentatively TRBD1 (7 bases). Deletions cut 7 bases from V and 7 bases from J, with 17 bases between. CDR3 length: 14 amino acids. CDR1 and CDR2 from the germline V gene are MNHEY and SVGAGI. As DNA, the CDR3 is TGTGCCAGCACCAGGGGGGACTTTAGTAATGAGCAGTTCTTC. Encoded protein: CASTRGDFSNEQFF.

Concerning this clone: Additional DNA sequences in this sample encode the identical CDR3. CDR3 bases: TGCGCCAGCAGCGCGACGACAGGTGGCTATGGCTACACCTTC. Translation gives CASSATTGGYGYTF. The chain has TRBV5-1 and TRBJ1-2; TRBD1 might be the D (6 bases). The V and J ends lost 4 bases and 4 bases respectively, with 14 bases between them. The CDR3 length is 14 residues. Per the germline V gene, CDR1 is SGHRS and CDR2 is YFSETQ.

CDR3 coding DNA: TGTGCCAGCAGCTCGCGAGGGGGGGCTGGGGCCAACGTCCTGACTTTC. It codes for CASSSRGGAGANVLTF. J is TRBJ2-6 and V is TRBV11-3, with a tentative D call TRBD2 (7 bases). The germline V and J ends were trimmed by 4 bases and 2 bases, with 12 bases remaining between them. Germline loops: CDR1 SGHNT, CDR2 YENEEA. The CDR3 has 16 residues.

This clone was detected only once. The chain couples TRBV19 to TRBJ2-2; 8 positions agree with TRBD2. Germline V gives CDR1 LNHDA, CDR2 SQIVND (reference sequence). Germline trimming cut 4 bases from V and 4 bases from J; bases unmatched to any gene: 8. The CDR3 totals 16 residues. The CDR3 here is CASSTSGPLGTGELFF. CDR3 coding DNA: TGTGCCAGTAGTACTAGCGGGCCCCTGGGCACCGGGGAGCTGTTTTTT.

This rearrangement joins TRBV7-8 to TRBJ2-7; D perhaps matches TRBD1 (6 bases). CDR1 is SGHVS, CDR2 FQNEAQ, per germline. This CDR3 has 15 residues. Trimming stripped 1 base from V and 4 bases from J, with 14 bases between. CDR3: CASSLVSQGMYEQYF. CDR3 in DNA: TGTGCCAGCAGCTTAGTATCGCAGGGGATGTACGAGCAGTACTTC.

This clone was counted a few times. V and J are TRBV19 and TRBJ1-1; D unresolved. V was cut by 11 bases and J by 5 bases, with 21 bases left in between. The germline V gene encodes CDR1 LNHDA and CDR2 SQIVND (reference sequence). This CDR3 contains 14 residues. DNA for the CDR3: TGTGCCGCGGCGGCCGGAAGTTCGGGAACTGAAGCTTTCTTT. This encodes CAAAAGSSGTEAFF.

The chain uses TRBV28 and TRBJ2-5; the D is unclear. Germline CDR1 and CDR2: MDHEN and SYDVKM. The CDR3 is made up of 14 amino acids. Trimming cost V 5 bases and J 1 base, with 11 bases left between them. The CDR3 protein is CASSVDSAQETQYF. CDR3 coding DNA: TGTGCCAGCAGTGTGGATTCAGCCCAAGAGACCCAGTACTTC.

This sequence joins TRBV11-2 and TRBJ2-7; 7 nucleotides align to TRBD1. V shed 5 bases, J shed 4 bases, and the junction held 11 bases outside the gene matches. Germline V gives CDR1 SGHAT, CDR2 FQNNGV. The CDR3 loop spans 15 amino acids. This CDR3 reads CASSPRQGRGYEQYF. The CDR3 DNA is TGTGCCAGCAGCCCTCGACAGGGACGGGGATACGAGCAGTACTTC. The full variable domain, its missing parts supplied by reference TRBV11-2 and TRBJ2-7, is EAGVAQSPRYKIIEKRQSVAFWCNPISGHATLYWYQQILGQGPKLLIQFQNNGVVDDSQLPKDRFSAERLKGVDSTLKIQPAKLEDSAVYLCASSPRQGRGYEQYFGPGTRLTVT.

Remarks on this clone: This CDR3 is also generated by other DNA sequences in the sample. This chain links TRBV5-8 with TRBJ1-1; D is ambiguous. Germline V gene data show CDR1 as SGHTS and CDR2 as YDEGEE. Trimming removed 1 base from V and 5 bases from J, with 6 bases in between. This CDR3 comprises 12 residues. CDR3: CASSLRRTEAFF. The CDR3 DNA is TGTGCCAGCAGCTTGCGCAGAACTGAAGCTTTCTTT.

Notes on this clone: Other DNA sequences in the sample encode the same CDR3. The chain carries TRBV28 and TRBJ2-7; no reliable D call. The length of the CDR3 is 12 residues. V was pared by 8 bases and J by 1 base, with 9 bases between. In germline, CDR1 is MDHEN, CDR2 SYDVKM. Here the CDR3 reads CASSTLSYEQYF. For the CDR3, the DNA is TGTGCCAGCTCTACACTTTCCTACGAGCAGTACTTC.

The chain uses TRBV5-1 and TRBJ2-1; 7 bases are a match to TRBD1. Germline V gene sequence: CDR1 SGHRS, CDR2 YFSETQ. V shed 4 bases, J shed 1 base, and the junction held 5 bases outside the gene matches. The CDR3 spans 15 residues. The CDR3 protein is CASSRGQASYNEQFF. CDR3 nucleotides: TGCGCCAGCAGCCGAGGACAGGCTTCCTACAATGAGCAGTTCTTC.

The chain carries TRBV6-1 and TRBJ1-3; D not resolved. V was cut by 4 bases and J by 4 bases, with 8 bases left in between. Germline V lookup: CDR1 MNHNS, CDR2 SASEGT. The CDR3 covers 13 residues. In DNA form, the CDR3 reads TGTGCCAGCAGTGTCCACCCGGGAAACACCATATATTTT. Translated: CASSVHPGNTIYF.

This clone was counted only a few times. V gene TRBV14 combines with J gene TRBJ1-2; D call uncertain. CDR3 length: 15 amino acids. Trimming cost V 4 bases and J 3 bases, with 15 bases left between them. Per germline, CDR1 SGHDN and CDR2 FVKESK. CDR3 nucleotide sequence: TGTGCCAGCAGCCCAAACCCCGGAGGGTACTATGGCTACACCTTC. Translated, it gives CASSPNPGGYYGYTF.

Worth noting for this clone: The identical CDR3 is also encoded by other nucleotide sequences in the sample. The chain couples TRBV10-3 to TRBJ1-1; 9 bases match TRBD1. The germline CDR1 and CDR2 sequences are ENHRY and SYGVKD. The CDR3 consists of 12 residues. The junction had 2 bases not matched to a gene; V was cut back by 7 bases and J by 5 bases. The CDR3 nucleotides read TGTGCCATCAAGACAGGGGGGACTGAAGCTTTCTTT. Its translation is CAIKTGGTEAFF.

The chain couples TRBV23-1 to TRBJ2-5; tentatively, D is TRBD1 (6 bases). TRBV23-1 is labeled an ORF, and its function is uncertain. Trimming shortened V by 4 bases and J by 5 bases, and 17 bases separated the two germline ends. This CDR3 is built from 15 residues. Here the CDR3 reads CASSPPGEPSETQYF. The CDR3, as DNA: TGCGCCAGCAGTCCTCCAGGGGAACCCTCGGAGACCCAGTACTTC.

This chain connects TRBV6-6 to TRBJ1-3; a possible D gene is TRBD1 (6 bases). CDR1 and CDR2 (germline): MNHNY, SVGAGI (reference sequence). The CDR3 extends over 16 amino acids. The V gene lost 2 bases and the J gene lost 2 bases, with 13 bases spanning the gap. In DNA form, the CDR3 reads TGTGCCAGCAGTTACGGTACAGGGAGGACTGGAAACACCATATATTTT. Translating gives CASSYGTGRTGNTIYF.

V usage is TRBV5-1 and J usage is TRBJ2-1; 10 nucleotides match TRBD2. V trimming: 0 bases; J trimming: 7 bases; junction bases outside the gene matches: 7. The germline V gene encodes CDR1 SGHRS and CDR2 YFSETQ. There are 16 residues in the CDR3. CDR3 in amino acids: CASSLAGLAGENEQFF. The CDR3 region has the DNA TGCGCCAGCAGCTTGGCTGGGCTAGCGGGAGAGAATGAGCAGTTCTTC.

The chain joins TRBV4-2 to TRBJ1-5; D is unresolved. The CDR3 has 14 residues. V gave up 0 bases and J gave up 5 bases, with 8 bases separating them. CDR1 and CDR2 (germline): LGHNA, YNFKEQ. CDR3 amino acids: CASSQDFSDQPQHF. The CDR3 nucleotides are TGTGCCAGCAGCCAAGATTTTTCAGATCAGCCCCAGCATTTT.

The chain employs TRBV7-9 and TRBJ1-1, with TRBD1 matching 7 bases. With V trimmed by 3 bases and J by 0 bases, 10 bases remained unmatched. CDR1 and CDR2 from the germline V gene are SEHNR and FQNEAQ (reference sequence). This CDR3 has 17 amino acids. This CDR3 reads CASSFGPTGLMNTEAFF. CDR3 coding DNA: TGTGCCAGCAGCTTCGGCCCGACAGGGCTCATGAACACTGAAGCTTTCTTT.

This sequence joins TRBV28 and TRBJ2-3; TRBD2 matches at 7 bases. Germline lookup yields CDR1 MDHEN and CDR2 SYDVKM. The CDR3 is made up of 20 amino acids. Losses at the gene ends were 2 bases for V and 3 bases for J; bases not matched to a gene: 20. The CDR3 DNA follows: TGTGCCAGCAGTTTACCCCGAGGCAGGCCAGCGGGACGAGGGACAGATACGCAGTATTTT. This encodes CASSLPRGRPAGRGTDTQYF.

The genes are TRBV7-8 and TRBJ2-3, with TRBD1 matching 10 bases. Germline V gene lookup returns CDR1 SGHVS and CDR2 FQNEAQ. The CDR3 runs 16 residues. Trimming cost V 4 bases and J 2 bases; bases outside gene matches: 6. The CDR3 loop is CASSSRDRGYTDTQYF. The CDR3 region has the DNA TGTGCCAGCAGCTCCCGGGACAGGGGTTACACAGATACGCAGTATTTT.